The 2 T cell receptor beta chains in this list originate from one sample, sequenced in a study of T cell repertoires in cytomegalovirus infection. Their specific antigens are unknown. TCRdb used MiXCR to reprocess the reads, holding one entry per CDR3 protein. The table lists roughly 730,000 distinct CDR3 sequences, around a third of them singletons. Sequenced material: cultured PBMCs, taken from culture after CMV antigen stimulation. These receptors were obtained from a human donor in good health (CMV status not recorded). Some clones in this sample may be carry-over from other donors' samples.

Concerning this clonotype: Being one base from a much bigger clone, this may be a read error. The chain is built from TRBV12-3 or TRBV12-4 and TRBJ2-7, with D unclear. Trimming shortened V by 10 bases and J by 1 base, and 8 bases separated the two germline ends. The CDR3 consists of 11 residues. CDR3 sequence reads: CATEQSYEQYF. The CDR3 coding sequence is TGTGCCACCGAACAGTCCTACGAGCAGTACTTC.

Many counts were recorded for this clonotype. CDR3 region: CASSLQGAYEQYF. The CDR3 DNA reads as TGTGCCAGCAGCTTACAGGGGGCCTACGAGCAGTACTTC. The V call is TRBV7-2, the J call TRBJ2-7; 7 bases map to TRBD1. The CDR3 length is 13 residues. Trimming cost V 2 bases and J 2 bases; bases outside gene matches: 0. In germline, CDR1 is SGHTA, CDR2 FQGNSA.